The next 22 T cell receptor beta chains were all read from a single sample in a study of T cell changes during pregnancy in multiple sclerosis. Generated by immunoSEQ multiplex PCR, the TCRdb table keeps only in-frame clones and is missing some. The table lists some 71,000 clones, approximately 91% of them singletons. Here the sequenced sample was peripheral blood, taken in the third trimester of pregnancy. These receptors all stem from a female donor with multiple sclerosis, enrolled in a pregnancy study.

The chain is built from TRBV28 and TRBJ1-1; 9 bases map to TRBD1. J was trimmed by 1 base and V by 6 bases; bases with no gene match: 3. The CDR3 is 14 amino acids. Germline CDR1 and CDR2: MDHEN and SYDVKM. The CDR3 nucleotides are TGTGCCAGCAGATCGGGACAGGGGAACACTGAAGCTTTCTTT. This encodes CASRSGQGNTEAFF.

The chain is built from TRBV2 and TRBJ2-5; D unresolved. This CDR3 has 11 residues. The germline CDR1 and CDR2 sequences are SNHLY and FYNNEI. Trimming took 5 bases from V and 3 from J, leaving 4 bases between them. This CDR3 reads CASSPKETQYF. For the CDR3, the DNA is TGTGCCAGCAGTCCAAAAGAGACCCAGTACTTC.

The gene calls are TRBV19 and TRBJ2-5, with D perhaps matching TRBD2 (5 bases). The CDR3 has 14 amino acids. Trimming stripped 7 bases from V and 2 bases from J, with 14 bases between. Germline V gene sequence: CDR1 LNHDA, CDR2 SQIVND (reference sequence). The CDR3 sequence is CASTPPGLQETQYF. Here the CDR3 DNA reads TGTGCCAGTACCCCCCCGGGGTTACAAGAGACCCAGTACTTC.

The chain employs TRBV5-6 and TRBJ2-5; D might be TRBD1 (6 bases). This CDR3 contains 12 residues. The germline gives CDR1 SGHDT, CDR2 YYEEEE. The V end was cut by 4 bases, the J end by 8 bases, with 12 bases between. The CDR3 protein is CASSPGHQTQYF. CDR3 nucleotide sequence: TGTGCCAGCAGCCCGGGACACCAAACCCAGTACTTC.

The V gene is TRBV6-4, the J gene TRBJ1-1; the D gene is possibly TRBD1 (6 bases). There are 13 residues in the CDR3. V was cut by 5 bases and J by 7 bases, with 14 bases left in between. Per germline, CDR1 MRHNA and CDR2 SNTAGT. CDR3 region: CASSMEQGGEAFF. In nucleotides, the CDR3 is TGTGCCAGCAGTATGGAACAGGGTGGTGAAGCTTTCTTT.

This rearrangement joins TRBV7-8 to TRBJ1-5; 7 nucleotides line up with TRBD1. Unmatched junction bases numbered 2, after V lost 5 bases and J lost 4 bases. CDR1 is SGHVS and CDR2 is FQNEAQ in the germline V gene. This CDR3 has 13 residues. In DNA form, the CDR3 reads TGTGCCAGCAGCCGGGACAGAAATCAGCCCCAGCATTTT. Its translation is CASSRDRNQPQHF.

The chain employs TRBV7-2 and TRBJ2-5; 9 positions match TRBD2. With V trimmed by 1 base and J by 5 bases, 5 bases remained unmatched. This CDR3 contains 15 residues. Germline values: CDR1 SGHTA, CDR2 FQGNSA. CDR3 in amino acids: CASSLDSGGYETQYF. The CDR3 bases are TGTGCCAGCAGCTTAGATAGCGGGGGTTATGAGACCCAGTACTTC.

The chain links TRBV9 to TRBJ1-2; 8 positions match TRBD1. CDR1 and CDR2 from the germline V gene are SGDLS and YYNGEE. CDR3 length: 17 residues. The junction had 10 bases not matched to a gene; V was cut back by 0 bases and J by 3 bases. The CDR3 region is CASSVDPGGNTYYGYTF. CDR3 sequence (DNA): TGTGCCAGCAGCGTAGACCCAGGGGGCAATACTTACTATGGCTACACCTTC.

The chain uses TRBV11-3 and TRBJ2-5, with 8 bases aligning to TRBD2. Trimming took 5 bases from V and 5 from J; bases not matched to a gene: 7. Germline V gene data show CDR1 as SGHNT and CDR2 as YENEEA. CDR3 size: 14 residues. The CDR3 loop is CASSPSGGEETQYF. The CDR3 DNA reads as TGTGCCAGCAGCCCGAGCGGGGGAGAGGAGACCCAGTACTTC.

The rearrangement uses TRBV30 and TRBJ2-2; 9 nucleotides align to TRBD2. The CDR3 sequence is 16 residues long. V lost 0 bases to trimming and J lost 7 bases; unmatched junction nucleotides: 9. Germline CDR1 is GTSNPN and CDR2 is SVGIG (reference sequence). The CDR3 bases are TGTGCCTGGAGTGTACCCAGCGGGGGGCCCTTCGGGGAGCTGTTTTTT. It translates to CAWSVPSGGPFGELFF. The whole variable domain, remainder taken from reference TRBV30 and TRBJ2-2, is SQTIHQWPATLVQPVGSPLSLECTVEGTSNPNLYWYRQAAGRGLQLLFYSVGIGQISSEVPQNLSASRPQDRQFILSSKKLLLSDSGFYLCAWSVPSGGPFGELFFGEGSRLTVL.

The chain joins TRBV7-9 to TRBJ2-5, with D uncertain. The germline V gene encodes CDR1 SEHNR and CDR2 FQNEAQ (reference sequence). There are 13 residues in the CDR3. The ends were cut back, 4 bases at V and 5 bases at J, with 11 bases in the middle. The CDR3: CASSSGTKETQYF. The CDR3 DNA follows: TGTGCCAGCAGCTCGGGTACGAAGGAGACCCAGTACTTC. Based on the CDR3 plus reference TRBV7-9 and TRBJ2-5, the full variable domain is DTGVSQNPRHKITKRGQNVTFRCDPISEHNRLYWYRQTLGQGPEFLTYFQNEAQLEKSRLLSDRFSAERPKGSFSTLEIQRTEQGDSAMYLCASSSGTKETQYFGPGTRLLVL.

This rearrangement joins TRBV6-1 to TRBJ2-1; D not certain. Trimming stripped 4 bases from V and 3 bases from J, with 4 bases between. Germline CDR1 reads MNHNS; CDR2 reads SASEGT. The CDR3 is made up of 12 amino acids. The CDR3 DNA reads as TGTGCCAGCAGTGCAGTCTACAATGAGCAGTTCTTC. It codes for CASSAVYNEQFF.

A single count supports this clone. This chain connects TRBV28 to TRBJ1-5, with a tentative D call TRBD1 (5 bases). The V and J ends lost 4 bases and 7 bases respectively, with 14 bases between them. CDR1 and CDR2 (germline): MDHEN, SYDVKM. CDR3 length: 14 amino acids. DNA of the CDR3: TGTGCCAGCAGTTCCCAGGGTAGGAACCAGCCCCAGCATTTT. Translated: CASSSQGRNQPQHF.

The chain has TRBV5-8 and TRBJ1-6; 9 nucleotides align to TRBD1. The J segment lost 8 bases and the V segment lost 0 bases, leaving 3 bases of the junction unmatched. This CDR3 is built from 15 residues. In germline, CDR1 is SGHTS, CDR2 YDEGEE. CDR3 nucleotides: TGTGCCAGCAGCTTGGAGGGGACAGGGTATTCACCCCTCCACTTT. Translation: CASSLEGTGYSPLHF.

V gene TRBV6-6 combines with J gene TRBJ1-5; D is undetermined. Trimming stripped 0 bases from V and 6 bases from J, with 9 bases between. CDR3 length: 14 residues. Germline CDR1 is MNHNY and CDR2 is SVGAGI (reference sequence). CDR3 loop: CASSYSESTQPQHF. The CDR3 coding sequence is TGTGCCAGCAGTTACTCGGAGAGTACTCAGCCCCAGCATTTT.

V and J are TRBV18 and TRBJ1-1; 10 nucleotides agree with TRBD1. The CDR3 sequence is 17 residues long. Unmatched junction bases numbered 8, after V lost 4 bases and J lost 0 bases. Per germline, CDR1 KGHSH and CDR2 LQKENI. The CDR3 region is CASSRIRTGGLNTEAFF. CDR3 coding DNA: TGTGCCAGCTCACGGATACGGACAGGGGGTTTGAACACTGAAGCTTTCTTT.

The CDR3 sequence: CASSDGTAASPLHF. CDR3 bases: TGTGCCAGCAGCGATGGGACAGCAGCTTCACCCCTCCACTTT. J is TRBJ1-6 and V is TRBV9, with 7 bases aligning to TRBD1. The CDR3 spans 14 residues. Per the germline V gene, CDR1 is SGDLS and CDR2 is YYNGEE. V was pared by 3 bases and J by 9 bases, with 6 bases of the junction left unmatched.

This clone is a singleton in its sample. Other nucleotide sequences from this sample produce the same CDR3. The CDR3 nucleotides are TGCGCCAGCAGCTTGACTAGTCCCTCCTACGAGCAGTACTTC. It is translated as CASSLTSPSYEQYF. The chain has TRBV5-1 and TRBJ2-7, with D tentatively TRBD2 (5 bases). This CDR3 region has 14 residues. Per the germline V gene, CDR1 is SGHRS and CDR2 is YFSETQ. Trimming removed 1 base at V and 0 bases at J, with 8 bases between.

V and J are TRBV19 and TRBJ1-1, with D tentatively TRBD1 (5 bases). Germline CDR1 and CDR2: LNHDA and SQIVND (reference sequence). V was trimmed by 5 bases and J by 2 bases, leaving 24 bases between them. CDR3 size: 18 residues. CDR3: CASSGGGAMGYPNTEAFF. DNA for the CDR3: TGTGCCAGTAGTGGGGGAGGGGCGATGGGGTATCCCAACACTGAAGCTTTCTTT.

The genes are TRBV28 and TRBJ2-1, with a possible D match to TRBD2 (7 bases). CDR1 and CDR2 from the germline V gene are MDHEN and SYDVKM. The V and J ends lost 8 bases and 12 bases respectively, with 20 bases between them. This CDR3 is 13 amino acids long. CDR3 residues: CASGGVGRGPQFF. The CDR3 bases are TGTGCCAGCGGGGGGGTCGGGCGGGGGCCGCAGTTCTTC.

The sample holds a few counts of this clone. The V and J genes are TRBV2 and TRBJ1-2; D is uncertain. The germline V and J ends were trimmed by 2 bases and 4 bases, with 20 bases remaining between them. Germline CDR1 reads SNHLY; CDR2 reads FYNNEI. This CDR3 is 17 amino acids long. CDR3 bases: TGTGCCAGCAGTGAACAATTCCCTCAGGCGATGGGCTATGGCTACACCTTC. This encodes CASSEQFPQAMGYGYTF.

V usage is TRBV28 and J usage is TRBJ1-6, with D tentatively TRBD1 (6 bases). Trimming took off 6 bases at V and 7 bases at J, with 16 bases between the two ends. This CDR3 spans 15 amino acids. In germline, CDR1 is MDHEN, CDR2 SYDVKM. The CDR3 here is CASSLEQGWNSPLHF. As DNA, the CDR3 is TGTGCCAGCAGCCTAGAACAGGGCTGGAATTCACCCCTCCACTTT.